One T cell receptor beta chain is described in this entry. The sample belongs to a study of blood T cell repertoires in COVID-19. Original processing notes: For nucleated cells, counts were estimated from reference gene primer amplification. The method was immunoSEQ multiplex PCR; TCRdb's version includes in-frame clones alone and lacks a portion of them. V and J calls plus clone size are reproduced from that table; the DNA served to infer D and trimming. The sample carries more than 200,000 clones, approximately 87% recorded once. Trimming removed 4 bases at V and 5 bases at J, with 18 bases between. CDR1 is SGHDT, CDR2 YYEEEE, per germline. This CDR3 contains 15 residues.

The TCR originated in a woman aged 50 to 60 with acute or convalescent COVID-19. The specimen was peripheral blood. This chain uses TRBV5-6 with TRBJ1-2, with D possibly TRBD1 on 6 matching bases. In nucleotides, the CDR3 is TGTGCCAGCAGCAGACAGGCGGTTGGGTTGTATGGCTACACCTTC. Residues: CASSRQAVGLYGYTF.